Presented here are 8 T cell receptor beta chains from one specimen sequenced in a study of human T cells and chemical hapten exposure. TCRdb re-analysed the RACE reads in MiXCR, keeping a single row per CDR3 protein. Of 300,000 to 450,000 distinct CDR3 sequences detected, around 4.8% appear once; the ten largest clones hold approximately 2.3%. Time point reported: patch test 1, 2 weeks after DPC sensitization. Treatment described: therapeutic diphenylcyclopropenone sensitization with weekly scalp DPC. Sequenced here: whole blood, sampled in connection with sensitization to the hapten diphenylcyclopropenone (DPC). These receptors were collected from a woman aged 45-65 years with alopecia areata. Some clones in this sample may be carry-over from other donors' samples.

The chain joins TRBV12-3 or TRBV12-4 to TRBJ2-3; D is unresolved. Trimming removed 7 bases from V and 0 bases from J, with 11 bases in between. The CDR3 covers 14 residues. The chain's CDR3 is CASIPVGSTDTQYF. The CDR3 DNA sequence: TGTGCCAGCATACCCGTGGGTAGCACAGATACGCAGTATTTT.

This clonotype was found a few times. This chain joins TRBV6-2 or TRBV6-3 and TRBJ2-7; 9 positions match TRBD1. V dropped 1 base and J dropped 5; count of bases not matched to a gene: 6. Germline values: CDR1 MNHEY, CDR2 SVGEGT. The CDR3 is 15 amino acids. The CDR3: CASSYWTGEFDEQYF. Written as DNA, the CDR3 is TGTGCCAGCAGTTACTGGACAGGGGAATTCGACGAGCAGTACTTC.

This clonotype was counted a few times. This chain connects TRBV12-3 or TRBV12-4 to TRBJ1-1; unclear D gene. The ends were cut back, 3 bases at V and 4 bases at J, with 9 bases in the middle. The CDR3 has 13 residues. CDR3 region: CASSFDGGTEAFF. Written as DNA, the CDR3 is TGTGCCAGCAGTTTCGACGGTGGCACTGAAGCTTTCTTT.

This clonotype was seen many times. The genes are TRBV12-3 or TRBV12-4 and TRBJ1-5; D remains ambiguous. The CDR3 is 14 residues long. V was clipped by 6 bases and J by 11 bases, with 20 bases between them. The CDR3 nucleotides read TGTGCCAGCAGGTCCGCGACGAGCTCTATTTCCCAGCATTTT. As protein: CASRSATSSISQHF.

In this sample, this clonotype turned up many times. This chain uses TRBV11-2 with TRBJ1-1, with D hard to call. This CDR3 spans 15 amino acids. Germline loops: CDR1 SGHAT, CDR2 FQNNGV. V was trimmed by 4 bases and J by 4 bases, leaving 16 bases between them. The CDR3 region is CASSSDSRGSTEAFF. In DNA, the CDR3 is TGTGCCAGCAGCTCCGATTCCCGGGGAAGCACTGAAGCTTTCTTT.

This clonotype was counted a few times. The J gene is TRBJ2-7, the V gene TRBV27; TRBD2 matches at 10 bases. The CDR3 loop spans 15 amino acids. V lost 6 bases and J lost 0; bases outside the gene matches: 5. Germline CDR1 and CDR2: MNHEY and SMNVEV (reference sequence). CDR3 sequence reads: CASSWSGRASYEQYF. In DNA, the CDR3 is TGTGCCAGCAGCTGGAGCGGGAGGGCCTCCTACGAGCAGTACTTC.

This clonotype was seen repeatedly, ten times or more. This chain connects TRBV12-3 or TRBV12-4 to TRBJ1-2, with TRBD1 matching over 9 bases. The CDR3 contains 14 residues. V lost 4 bases, J lost 7 bases, and 7 bases stayed unmatched. The CDR3 is CASSSLQGASGYTF. CDR3 DNA sequence: TGTGCCAGCAGTTCCCTACAGGGGGCGAGTGGCTACACCTTC.

The genes are TRBV4-1 and TRBJ2-1; TRBD2 matches 12 bases. Germline values: CDR1 MGHRA, CDR2 YSYEKL. CDR3 length: 16 amino acids. V lost 0 bases, J lost 9 bases, and 6 bases stayed unmatched. This chain's CDR3 is CASSQERRLAGAEQFF. The CDR3 DNA follows: TGCGCCAGCAGCCAAGAACGGCGACTAGCGGGAGCTGAGCAGTTCTTC.